Only one count was recorded for the clone carrying this T cell receptor (beta chain). Participants' reported clinical history set cohort assignment. This sample is drawn from a study of blood T cell repertoires in COVID-19. Study details: Samples of COVID-19 (acute and convalescent) were obtained from the United States, Italy and Spain. The analysed material was cDNA or gDNA that came from T cells, B-cell-depleted T cells, or PBMCs.

Germline V CDR1 and CDR2: SGDLS, YYNGEE. Trimming took off 0 bases at V and 5 bases at J, with 11 bases between the two ends. There are 14 residues in the CDR3. Per the authors' pipeline: Using reference gene primer amplification, nucleated cell counts were estimated. The protocol was immunoSEQ multiplex PCR, while the TCRdb copy is restricted to in-frame clones and leaves out a portion. D and trimming were read from the DNA, whereas the V and J calls and clone size are those reported in that table. The sample carries 300,000 to 500,000 clones, 85% to 90% recorded once. The sequencing sample was made of PBMCs or T cells enriched from blood (not recorded which). The chain links TRBV9 to TRBJ2-5, with D possibly being TRBD2 (6 bases). This TCR was recovered from a woman in her twenties or thirties with acute COVID-19. The CDR3 loop reads CASSVAFRGETQYF. The CDR3 DNA reads TGTGCCAGCAGCGTAGCTTTCCGGGGGGAGACCCAGTACTTC.